The 5 T cell receptor beta chains listed next were all sequenced from one sample in a study of CD8 T cells in ankylosing spondylitis. One entry per CDR3 protein, called by TCRdb with MiXCR from the 5' RACE reads. This sample has 300,000 to 350,000 distinct CDR3 sequences, with 20% found just once. Input material: blood, either unsorted or a sorted T cell fraction (not recorded which). These receptors all come from a female donor with ankylosing spondylitis or in good health (not recorded which).

This clonotype appeared a few times. The CDR3 DNA is TGCGCCAGCAGCCAAGCCAGCGGGAGGATCGAGACCCAGTACTTC. It specifies CASSQASGRIETQYF. This chain connects TRBV4-3 to TRBJ2-5; 9 bases line up with TRBD2. CDR1 is LGHNA, CDR2 YSLEER, per germline. Trimming removed 1 base from V and 5 bases from J; junction bases left unmatched: 5. The CDR3 runs to 15 residues.

This clonotype appeared a few times. The V call is TRBV20-1, the J call TRBJ2-2, with 9 bases lining up with TRBD2. Germline CDR1 DFQATT, CDR2 SNEGSKA (reference sequence). The V and J ends lost 6 bases and 4 bases, in that order; junction bases with no gene match: 15. The CDR3 runs to 17 residues. The DNA for the CDR3 is TGCAGTGCCGAGGCGGCGGGAGGGCCTATCGGCACCGGGGAGCTGTTTTTT. It translates to CSAEAAGGPIGTGELFF.

J is TRBJ2-7 and V is TRBV12-3 or TRBV12-4; D gene ambiguous. The CDR3 is made up of 15 amino acids. Deletions cut 2 bases from V and 7 bases from J, with 18 bases between. The CDR3 region has the DNA TGTGCCAGCAGTTTATACATCCCAATTGTTACAGAGCAGTACTTC. Protein: CASSLYIPIVTEQYF.

This clonotype occurred a few times. The chain couples TRBV20-1 to TRBJ2-7; D gene uncertain. Trimming left V 1 base short and J 3 bases short, with 10 bases between. This CDR3 has 13 residues. Germline CDR1 DFQATT, CDR2 SNEGSKA (reference sequence). The CDR3 spells CSARGSPVYEQYF. CDR3 nucleotide sequence: TGCAGTGCTAGAGGTAGTCCCGTCTACGAGCAGTACTTC.

This chain uses TRBV25-1 with TRBJ1-1; the D gene is possibly TRBD1 (5 bases). The germline V gene encodes CDR1 MGHDK and CDR2 SYGVNS. The V gene lost 8 bases and the J gene lost 10 bases, with 23 bases spanning the gap. The CDR3 covers 14 residues. CDR3 DNA: TGTGCCAGCCTTCCCGGGCAGGGAAGGTCGGGAGCTTTCTTT. Translating gives CASLPGQGRSGAFF.